This T cell receptor beta chain was observed in a study of T cell changes during pregnancy in multiple sclerosis. Clones were read by immunoSEQ multiplex PCR, and TCRdb kept only the in-frame ones, dropping some. The sample has about 38,000 clones; less than 95% are singletons. This CDR3 is 15 amino acids long. The V and J ends lost 2 bases and 6 bases, in that order; junction bases with no gene match: 8. Germline V lookup: CDR1 GTSNPN, CDR2 SVGIG (reference sequence). The gene calls are TRBV30 and TRBJ1-5; TRBD1 aligns across 9 bases. The sequencing here drew on CD4+ T cells from peripheral blood mononuclear cells, taken in the second trimester of pregnancy. The TCR originated in a female donor with multiple sclerosis, enrolled in a pregnancy study. The CDR3 sequence: CAWSPRTGESQPQHF. In nucleotides, the CDR3 is TGTGCCTGGAGTCCCCGGACAGGGGAGTCTCAGCCCCAGCATTTT.